What follows is one TCR beta chain and its context. Its specificity is unknown. The PCR was carried out with 60 Vbeta primers and 13 Jbeta primers. Repertoires were generated with immunoSEQ multiplex PCR, while TCRdb's copy carries only in-frame clones and drops some. The sample yields roughly 130,000 clones, around four fifths seen once. This specimen belongs to a study of cytomegalovirus exposure and HLA in healthy donors. Study-wide points: Earlier analysis yielded a pattern in which most TCR beta V segments were productive about 90% or about 30% of the time. Fewer N-insertions (relative to the roughly 610-donor mean) were reportedly seen in an Asian-associated ancestry cluster in a later analysis. In a later analysis, more than 15,000 TCR beta sequences were associated with HLA alleles at 0.05 false discovery rate.

The V gene lost 0 bases and the J gene lost 5 bases, with 11 bases spanning the gap. Looked up from germline, CDR1 is MNHNS and CDR2 is SASEGT. The CDR3 is made up of 15 amino acids. Nominally healthy donors provided the samples, though records likely missed some immune exposures. Source material: PBMCs. This clonotype was sampled from a male donor in good health and CMV-seropositive. The chain uses TRBV6-1 and TRBJ1-5; no definite D call. In nucleotides, the CDR3 is TGTGCCAGCAGTGAAGCGAGAAGTCGAGATCAGCCCCAGCATTTT. This codes for CASSEARSRDQPQHF.